The 32 T cell receptor beta chains listed next were all sequenced from one sample in a study of blood T cells in healthy people across ages. Next came a second PCR, run for about 6 to 11 cycles, which used a sample-barcoded 5' primer along with a J-beta primer mix. A single record per CDR3 protein comes from TCRdb applying MiXCR to the 5' RACE reads. The sample carries approximately 2,000,000 distinct CDR3 sequences, roughly two fifths recorded once. The sample taken for sequencing was blood. These receptors came from a human donor in good health.

This clonotype was detected only once. The rearrangement links TRBV7-8 to TRBJ1-5; 7 bases are shared with TRBD1. The CDR3 consists of 18 residues. J was trimmed by 0 bases and V by 2 bases; bases with no gene match: 10. CDR1 and CDR2 from the germline V gene are SGHVS and FQNEAQ. Here the CDR3 reads CASSLLRGTVYSNQPQHF. The CDR3 DNA reads as TGTGCCAGCAGCTTACTTCGGGGGACAGTCTATAGCAATCAGCCCCAGCATTTT.

The V gene is TRBV27, the J gene TRBJ2-1; unclear D gene. Deletions cut 6 bases from V and 2 bases from J, with 8 bases between. The V gene's germline CDR1 is MNHEY and CDR2 SMNVEV (reference sequence). CDR3 length: 13 amino acids. CDR3 residues: CASRLRAYNEQFF. DNA of the CDR3: TGTGCCAGCAGACTAAGGGCCTACAATGAGCAGTTCTTC.

In its sample, this clonotype was seen a few times. The gene calls are TRBV27 and TRBJ2-3; TRBD2 aligns across 7 bases. The CDR3 spans 16 residues. With V trimmed by 4 bases and J by 2 bases, 9 bases remained unmatched. The germline V gene has CDR1 MNHEY and CDR2 SMNVEV (reference sequence). CDR3 amino acids: CASSSSAGWFTDTQYF. In nucleotides, the CDR3 is TGTGCCAGCAGTTCTTCAGCGGGGTGGTTCACAGATACGCAGTATTTT.

This clonotype has more than one count but fewer than ten. The chain uses TRBV5-1 and TRBJ2-7, with 15 bases that match TRBD2. This CDR3 has 19 amino acids. Germline V gene data show CDR1 as SGHRS and CDR2 as YFSETQ. The V and J ends lost 4 bases and 0 bases, in that order; junction bases with no gene match: 11. CDR3 nucleotides: TGCGCCAGCAGCGTTCCGGGACTAGCGGGGGGCTCCGCCTCCTACGAGCAGTACTTC. It is translated as CASSVPGLAGGSASYEQYF.

The rearrangement links TRBV12-3 or TRBV12-4 to TRBJ1-5, with a possible D match to TRBD1 (6 bases). Between the trimmed V and J ends, which lost 6 bases and 4 bases, there was a span of 13 bases. This CDR3 has 14 amino acids. The CDR3 reads CASSLQGRNQPQHF. The CDR3 DNA follows: TGTGCCAGCAGCCTACAGGGCCGGAATCAGCCCCAGCATTTT.

The J gene is TRBJ1-6, the V gene TRBV28; 7 bases fit TRBD1. V was clipped by 6 bases and J by 9 bases; unmatched bases: 8. There are 14 residues in the CDR3. CDR1 is MDHEN, CDR2 SYDVKM, per germline. CDR3 bases: TGTGCCAGCAGGGCCACAGGGGTTCGTTCACCCCTCCACTTT. Translating it yields CASRATGVRSPLHF. Full variable domain (missing parts from reference TRBV28 and TRBJ1-6): DVKVTQSSRYLVKRTGEKVFLECVQDMDHENMFWYRQDPGLGLRLIYFSYDVKMKEKGDIPEGYSVSREKKERFSLILESASTNQTSMYLCASRATGVRSPLHFGNGTRLTVT.

The chain employs TRBV15 and TRBJ2-3, with unresolved D. CDR3 length: 14 amino acids. Germline V lookup: CDR1 LNHNV, CDR2 YYDKDF (reference sequence). Trimming removed 1 base from V and 6 bases from J, with 11 bases in between. CDR3 loop: CATSRVESRDTQYF. CDR3 DNA: TGTGCCACCAGCAGAGTCGAGAGTAGGGATACGCAGTATTTT.

This clonotype appeared a few times. The chain couples TRBV10-3 to TRBJ1-5, with no clear D. Trimming left V 7 bases short and J 0 bases short, with 10 bases between. Germline values: CDR1 ENHRY, CDR2 SYGVKD. The CDR3 is 14 amino acids. The CDR3 DNA reads as TGTGCCATCAATGGAGGGAATAGCAATCAGCCCCAGCATTTT. This encodes CAINGGNSNQPQHF.

This clonotype showed up just a few times. This chain joins TRBV2 and TRBJ1-2; D unclear. This CDR3 contains 14 residues. Germline V gene sequence: CDR1 SNHLY, CDR2 FYNNEI. V dropped 3 bases and J dropped 4 bases, with 12 bases sitting between them. The CDR3 DNA sequence: TGTGCCAGCAGTGAGGGGAGACATGGCTATGGCTACACCTTC. Amino acids: CASSEGRHGYGYTF.

Only a few counts were recorded for this clonotype. The chain couples TRBV29-1 to TRBJ1-2; D might be TRBD1 (6 bases). The V gene lost 5 bases and the J gene lost 6 bases, with 16 bases spanning the gap. The germline V gene encodes CDR1 SQVTM and CDR2 ANQGSEA. This CDR3 region has 13 residues. CDR3 coding DNA: TGCAGCGTTTCTTTACATAGGGGGGATGGCTACACCTTC. Protein product: CSVSLHRGDGYTF.

This clonotype was detected a few times. This rearrangement joins TRBV11-1 to TRBJ2-5; TRBD2 might be the D (6 bases). This CDR3 has 13 residues. In germline, CDR1 is SGHAT, CDR2 FQDESV (reference sequence). Trimming stripped 5 bases from V and 5 bases from J, with 12 bases between. The CDR3: CASSRGVWETQYF. Here the CDR3 DNA reads TGTGCCAGCAGCCGCGGGGTTTGGGAGACCCAGTACTTC.

This chain links TRBV12-3 or TRBV12-4 with TRBJ1-1; 8 positions match TRBD1. The V and J ends lost 4 bases and 4 bases, in that order; junction bases with no gene match: 11. This CDR3 has 16 amino acids. This CDR3 is CASSSHRTGIVTEAFF. In nucleotides, the CDR3 is TGTGCCAGCAGTTCACATAGGACAGGGATCGTCACTGAAGCTTTCTTT.

This clonotype was observed a few times. This rearrangement joins TRBV12-3 or TRBV12-4 to TRBJ2-4; D gene unclear. The J call may be incorrect, as the DNA end agrees better with TRBJ2-7. The CDR3 covers 14 residues. The CDR3 loop reads CASSLASAYLEQYF. In nucleotides, the CDR3 is TGTGCCAGCAGTTTAGCTTCGGCTTATCTCGAGCAGTACTTC.

J is TRBJ1-6 and V is TRBV4-3; 7 bases line up with TRBD1. The germline gives CDR1 LGHNA, CDR2 YSLEER. There are 18 residues in the CDR3. J gave up 9 bases and V 4 bases, and 18 bases lay outside the gene matches. CDR3 residues: CASSPTDAGQAYGSPLHF. CDR3 DNA sequence: TGCGCCAGCAGCCCGACGGACGCAGGACAGGCATACGGTTCACCCCTCCACTTT.

This clonotype was observed a handful of times. This chain joins TRBV12-3 or TRBV12-4 and TRBJ2-4, with 12 bases identical to TRBD2. The CDR3 has 17 amino acids. J lost 2 bases, V lost 6 bases, and 8 bases had no gene match. This chain's CDR3 is CASSTSGGRSTKNIQYF. CDR3 sequence (DNA): TGTGCCAGCAGCACTAGCGGGGGGAGGTCTACCAAAAACATTCAGTACTTC.

V and J are TRBV6-2 or TRBV6-3 and TRBJ2-1; tentatively, D is TRBD1 (6 bases). The CDR3 length is 15 residues. The V end was cut by 2 bases, the J end by 4 bases, with 12 bases between. The germline gives CDR1 MNHEY, CDR2 SVGEGT. CDR3 DNA sequence: TGTGCCAGCAGTTACCCGGACAGTCCATACAATGAGCAGTTCTTC. It codes for CASSYPDSPYNEQFF.

The rearrangement links TRBV9 to TRBJ1-2; 8 bases are a match to TRBD1. V dropped 3 bases and J dropped 6; count of bases not matched to a gene: 4. This CDR3 has 13 amino acids. Germline V gene lookup returns CDR1 SGDLS and CDR2 YYNGEE. The CDR3 region has the DNA TGTGCCAGCAGCGGCAGGGGGCTACATGGCTACACCTTC. Protein sequence: CASSGRGLHGYTF.

The rearrangement uses TRBV11-2 and TRBJ2-3, with 12 bases that match TRBD2. The CDR3 has 19 residues. Germline V gives CDR1 SGHAT, CDR2 FQNNGV. The J segment lost 1 base and the V segment lost 2 bases, leaving 10 bases of the junction unmatched. The CDR3 nucleotides are TGTGCCAGCAGCTTACGGCTAGCGGGGGGGCCGGAAGGCACAGATACGCAGTATTTT. Its protein product is CASSLRLAGGPEGTDTQYF.

The table lists this clonotype with a few counts. This sequence joins TRBV7-9 and TRBJ1-2; a possible D gene is TRBD1 (5 bases). The CDR3 covers 15 residues. V was pared by 5 bases and J by 6 bases, with 19 bases between. The germline CDR1 and CDR2 sequences are SEHNR and FQNEAQ (reference sequence). The CDR3: CASSPPGGEYHGYTF. Here the CDR3 DNA reads TGTGCCAGCAGCCCCCCCGGAGGGGAGTATCATGGCTACACCTTC.

Comment on this clonotype: A much larger clone differs from this one at a single base, so this may be a read error. The chain carries TRBV6-1 and TRBJ2-5; D may correspond to TRBD1 or TRBD2 (5 bases each). The V gene's germline CDR1 is MNHNS and CDR2 SASEGT. The CDR3 contains 15 residues. CDR3 DNA sequence: TGTGCCAGCTGTGAAGGGGCCGGGGAACAAGAGACCCAGTACTTC. Amino acids: CASCEGAGEQETQYF.

This clonotype was counted between two and nine times. The chain links TRBV20-1 to TRBJ1-2; TRBD1 aligns across 8 bases. This CDR3 has 11 residues. V shed 3 bases, J shed 10 bases, and the junction held 4 bases outside the gene matches. The germline CDR1 and CDR2 sequences are DFQATT and SNEGSKA (reference sequence). The CDR3 DNA follows: TGCAGTGCTAGGGACAGGGTGTACTACACCTTC. It yields the protein CSARDRVYYTF.

This clonotype was observed a handful of times. The J gene is TRBJ2-7, the V gene TRBV4-3; D perhaps matches TRBD1 (5 bases). The germline CDR1 and CDR2 sequences are LGHNA and YSLEER. The CDR3 is 17 amino acids. V shed 4 bases and J shed 1 base, with 20 bases lying between them. Written as DNA, the CDR3 is TGCGCCAGCAGCCTCAAAATTGGGGCACCCATTTCCTACGAGCAGTACTTC. Translating gives CASSLKIGAPISYEQYF.

This clonotype was counted between two and nine times. The chain joins TRBV6-2 or TRBV6-3 to TRBJ2-1; the D gene is possibly TRBD1 (6 bases). Trimming shortened V by 5 bases and J by 8 bases, and 16 bases separated the two germline ends. The CDR3 sequence is 14 residues long. CDR1 and CDR2 (germline): MNHEY, SVGEGT. The CDR3 sequence is CASSPQGDTDEQFF. The CDR3 region has the DNA TGTGCCAGCAGTCCACAGGGAGATACCGATGAGCAGTTCTTC.

This chain uses TRBV7-9 with TRBJ1-4; D gene uncertain. Germline V gene data show CDR1 as SEHNR and CDR2 as FQNEAQ (reference sequence). The CDR3 runs 14 residues. The germline V and J ends were trimmed by 4 bases and 8 bases, with 14 bases remaining between them. The DNA for the CDR3 is TGTGCCAGCAGCTCTCGGGGAAGTGGGGAAAAACTGTTTTTT. Protein: CASSSRGSGEKLFF.

The CDR3 DNA is TGTGCCAGCAGTGAAGAGTTTGGCATGGGAGGCAATGAGCAGTTCTTC. Translated: CASSEEFGMGGNEQFF. This chain joins TRBV2 and TRBJ2-1, with D possibly TRBD2 on 6 matching bases. CDR3 length equals 16 residues. The V end was cut by 1 base, the J end by 6 bases, with 16 bases between. Germline-derived CDR1 and CDR2 are SNHLY and FYNNEI.

The chain couples TRBV10-3 to TRBJ1-3; 7 bases align to TRBD1. This CDR3 region has 13 residues. Germline CDR1 and CDR2: ENHRY and SYGVKD. The junction had 5 bases not matched to a gene; V was cut back by 10 bases and J by 2 bases. CDR3 in DNA: TGTGCCACCGTTCAGGGGGCTGGAAACACCATATATTTT. It translates to CATVQGAGNTIYF.

CDR3 residues: CASSPGTGGSYGYTF. CDR3 nucleotides: TGTGCCAGCAGCCCCGGGACAGGGGGCTCCTATGGCTACACCTTC. This sequence joins TRBV5-6 and TRBJ1-2; 12 nucleotides align to TRBD1. Germline assignment: CDR1 SGHDT and CDR2 YYEEEE. The length of the CDR3 is 15 residues. V was clipped by 4 bases and J by 4 bases; unmatched bases: 5.

This chain uses TRBV7-8 with TRBJ2-7; TRBD1 matches at 10 bases. J was trimmed by 2 bases and V by 5 bases; bases with no gene match: 9. CDR1 and CDR2 (germline): SGHVS, FQNEAQ. This CDR3 has 16 residues. The CDR3 sequence: CASSQSGQGTAYEQYF. CDR3 bases: TGTGCCAGCAGCCAATCGGGACAGGGGACCGCCTACGAGCAGTACTTC. Full variable domain (missing parts from reference TRBV7-8 and TRBJ2-7): GAGVSQSPRYKVAKRGQDVALRCDPISGHVSLFWYQQALGQGPEFLTYFQNEAQLDKSGLPSDRFFAERPEGSVSTLKIQRTQQEDSAVYLCASSQSGQGTAYEQYFGPGTRLTVT.

This clonotype occurred once. Compared with germline, one end of the junction differs, possibly owing to a read error. The genes are TRBV11-2 and TRBJ2-1, with 9 nucleotides matching TRBD1. The CDR3 length is 17 residues. Germline lookup yields CDR1 SGHAT and CDR2 FQNNGV. CDR3 loop: CASSTTGTGYSYNEQFF. The CDR3 DNA sequence: TGTGCCAGCAGCACAACCGGGACAGGGTATTCCTACAACGAGCAGTTCTTC.

This chain connects TRBV6-6 to TRBJ2-7; D is possibly TRBD1 (5 bases). CDR1 and CDR2 (germline): MNHNY, SVGAGI (reference sequence). The CDR3 extends over 14 amino acids. V was pared by 3 bases and J by 0 bases, with 9 bases between. CDR3 in DNA: TGTGCCAGCAGTTATTTAGGGGACTCCTACGAGCAGTACTTC. Protein: CASSYLGDSYEQYF.

In regard to this clonotype: This could be a read error, since a much larger clone is one nucleotide away. The chain is built from TRBV7-2 and TRBJ2-1; 8 nucleotides match TRBD2. Per the germline V gene, CDR1 is SGHTA and CDR2 is FQGNSA. J lost 13 bases, V lost 7 bases, and 15 bases had no gene match. The CDR3 totals 14 residues. This chain's CDR3 is CASNHGGGKNIQFF. Written as DNA, the CDR3 is TGTGCCAGCAACCACGGGGGGGGCAAAAACATTCAGTTCTTC. Full variable domain (rest looked up from reference TRBV7-2 and TRBJ2-1): GAGVSQSPSNKVTEKGKDVELRCDPISGHTALYWYRQSLGQGLEFLIYFQGNSAPDKSGLPSDRFSAERTGGSVSTLTIQRTQQEDSAVYLCASNHGGGKNIQFFGPGTRLTVL.

This clonotype was seen a handful of times. The junction differs from germline at one of its ends, possibly a read error. This rearrangement joins TRBV7-6 to TRBJ1-2; tentatively, D is TRBD1 (5 bases). CDR3 length: 14 residues. CDR1 and CDR2 (germline): SGHVS, FNYEAQ. CDR3 in DNA: TGTGCCGGCAGCCCCGACAGCCTTAACTATGGCTACACCTTC. Translating it yields CAGSPDSLNYGYTF.